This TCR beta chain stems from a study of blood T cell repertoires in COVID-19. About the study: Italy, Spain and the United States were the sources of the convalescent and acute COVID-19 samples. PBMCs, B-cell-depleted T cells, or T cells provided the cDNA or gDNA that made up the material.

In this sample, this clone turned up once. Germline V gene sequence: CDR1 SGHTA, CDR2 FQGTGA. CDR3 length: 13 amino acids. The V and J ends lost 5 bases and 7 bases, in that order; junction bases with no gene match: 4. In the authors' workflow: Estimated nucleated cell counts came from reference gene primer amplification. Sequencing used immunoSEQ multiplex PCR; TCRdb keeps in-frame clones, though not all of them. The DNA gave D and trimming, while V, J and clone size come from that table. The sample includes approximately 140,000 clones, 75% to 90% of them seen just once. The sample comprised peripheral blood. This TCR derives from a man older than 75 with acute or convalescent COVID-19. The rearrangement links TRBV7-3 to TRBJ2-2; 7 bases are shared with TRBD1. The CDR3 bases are TGTGCCAGCAGCACGACAGGGTTCGGGGAGCTGTTTTTT. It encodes CASSTTGFGELFF.